Included here is one TCR beta chain sequence, with context. Its matching antigen is unknown. This specimen belongs to a study of graft-versus-host responses after intestinal transplantation. Study summary: The whole recipient group had anti-thymocyte globulin induction followed by tacrolimus and steroids for around 3 years. Study findings and constraints: Circulating GvH clones peaking coincided with falling HvG clones soon after transplant. Allografts of patients with graft-donor T cell macrochimerism showed high graft-versus-host to host-versus-graft clone ratios. GvH clones were found in recipient marrow; some appeared first in ileum or blood.

Germline V lookup: CDR1 LNHDA, CDR2 SQIVND (reference sequence). Trimming removed 5 bases from V and 3 bases from J; junction bases left unmatched: 2. CDR3 size: 13 residues. TCRdb's table, derived via immunoSEQ multiplex PCR, lists solely in-frame clones and lacks some. The table records tens of thousands of clones, 85% to 95% of them present only once. Source: PBMCs, taken around 330 days after intestinal transplant. The clonotype originates from a human patient who received an intestinal transplant, so some T cells may come from the graft donor. This chain links TRBV19 with TRBJ1-2; 8 bases are a match to TRBD1. In DNA, the CDR3 is TGTGCCAGTAGTGCGACAGGGGACTATGGCTACACCTTC. This sequence encodes CASSATGDYGYTF.